The next 10 T cell receptor beta chains were all read from a single sample in a study of beta chain features in type 1 diabetes. Expressed TCRB transcripts were sequenced because the isolated RNA had all been reverse transcribed beforehand. The table came from immunoSEQ multiplex PCR; TCRdb's copy has only in-frame clones and leaves some out. Here the sample spans roughly 250,000 clones, roughly 70% being singletons. The sequenced material came from naive CD4+ T cells from blood. These receptors were taken from a man between 25 and 39 years old in good health.

This clone appeared once. This sample includes further DNA sequences coding for the same CDR3. The rearrangement links TRBV30 to TRBJ1-5, with 9 bases aligning to TRBD1. CDR3 length equals 13 residues. CDR1 and CDR2 from the germline V gene are GTSNPN and SVGIG (reference sequence). V shed 3 bases and J 7 bases; nucleotides not matched to a gene: 4. The CDR3, as DNA: TGTGCCTGGAGGGGACAGGGAGGACAGCCCCAGCATTTT. This encodes CAWRGQGGQPQHF.

The chain joins TRBV7-9 to TRBJ2-1; D call uncertain. Germline-derived CDR1 and CDR2 are SEHNR and FQNEAQ (reference sequence). The V end lost 1 base, the J end lost 4 bases, and 14 bases lay between the germline ends. This CDR3 has 16 amino acids. This chain's CDR3 is CASSLVLRVIYNEQFF. The CDR3 coding sequence is TGTGCCAGCAGCTTAGTACTCCGGGTAATATACAATGAGCAGTTCTTC.

The V call is TRBV6-6, the J call TRBJ2-3; 8 nucleotides match TRBD2. J was trimmed by 3 bases and V by 7 bases; bases with no gene match: 6. This CDR3 comprises 14 residues. Germline loops: CDR1 MNHNY, CDR2 SVGAGI (reference sequence). The CDR3 DNA reads TGTGCCAGCACCCTCCGCGGGAGGACAGATACGCAGTATTTT. As protein: CASTLRGRTDTQYF.

The V and J genes are TRBV4-1 and TRBJ2-5; D perhaps matches TRBD2 (5 bases). The germline V and J ends were trimmed by 4 bases and 5 bases, with 14 bases remaining between them. The CDR3 is 14 amino acids. CDR1 MGHRA and CDR2 YSYEKL come from the germline V gene. CDR3 nucleotide sequence: TGCGCCAGCAGCCCTCGAACCGGACTGGAGACCCAGTACTTC. Protein sequence: CASSPRTGLETQYF.

V gene TRBV29-1 combines with J gene TRBJ2-6; D gene unclear. The CDR3 has 15 amino acids. The germline CDR1 and CDR2 sequences are SQVTM and ANQGSEA. V dropped 4 bases and J dropped 0 bases, with 10 bases sitting between them. This CDR3 reads CSVGEGLSGANVLTF. In DNA, the CDR3 is TGCAGCGTTGGGGAAGGGCTCTCTGGGGCCAACGTCCTGACTTTC.

The sample holds a few counts of this clone. The CDR3 nucleotides are TGCGCCAGCAGCTTGGCTGAGGGCAAAAACATTCAGTACTTC. Its protein product is CASSLAEGKNIQYF. The gene calls are TRBV5-1 and TRBJ2-4; D may be TRBD2 (5 bases). V dropped 0 bases and J dropped 3 bases, with 7 bases sitting between them. CDR1 and CDR2 from the germline V gene are SGHRS and YFSETQ. The CDR3 is 14 residues long. Full variable domain (outside the CDR3, taken from reference TRBV5-1 and TRBJ2-4): KAGVTQTPRYLIKTRGQQVTLSCSPISGHRSVSWYQQTPGQGLQFLFEYFSETQRNKGNFPGRFSGRQFSNSRSEMNVSTLELGDSALYLCASSLAEGKNIQYFGAGTRLSVL.

Only a few counts were recorded for this clone. The rearrangement joins TRBV28 to TRBJ2-7, with TRBD1 identical over 10 bases. Unmatched junction bases numbered 10, after V lost 4 bases and J lost 4 bases. Germline V gene data show CDR1 as MDHEN and CDR2 as SYDVKM. This CDR3 is built from 16 residues. Here the CDR3 reads CASSYILGDRGYEQYF. CDR3 nucleotides: TGTGCCAGCAGTTACATACTAGGGGACAGGGGATACGAGCAGTACTTC.

This clone appeared a single time. The chain recombines TRBV30 with TRBJ2-2; D remains unclear. The germline V gene has CDR1 GTSNPN and CDR2 SVGIG (reference sequence). The CDR3 sequence is 14 residues long. V dropped 4 bases and J dropped 6 bases, with 15 bases sitting between them. As DNA, the CDR3 is TGTGCCTGGACCAACCCCGGCCTCTCCGGGGAGCTGTTTTTT. Its translation is CAWTNPGLSGELFF.

This chain uses TRBV27 with TRBJ2-1, with a tentative D call TRBD2 (7 bases). V lost 5 bases to trimming and J lost 8 bases, with 13 bases between them. Germline lookup yields CDR1 MNHEY and CDR2 SMNVEV (reference sequence). The CDR3 runs 13 residues. CDR3 sequence reads: CASSPGGGDEQFF. The CDR3 DNA reads TGTGCCAGCAGTCCCGGCGGGGGCGATGAGCAGTTCTTC.

The chain uses TRBV30 and TRBJ2-7, with a possible D match to TRBD1 (6 bases). This CDR3 is built from 13 residues. Germline CDR1 GTSNPN, CDR2 SVGIG (reference sequence). Trimming took 5 bases from V and 1 from J, leaving 12 bases between them. Here the CDR3 reads CAWGEDSSYEQYF. CDR3 in DNA: TGTGCCTGGGGTGAGGACAGTTCCTACGAGCAGTACTTC.